The sequence of this TCR beta chain was determined in a study of post-analysis software for immune sequencing data. For the study at large: Patients had relapsing-remitting, secondary progressive or progressive-relapsing multiple sclerosis; some lacked subtype. General observations from the study: TRBV5-6, TRBV5-1 and TRBV20-1 were among 4 or 5 TRBV segments more frequent in patients than controls. Multiple sclerosis patients had significantly lower normalized Chao1 diversity than controls. Pronounced co-clustering by F measure was evident among identically batched samples.

TCR beta cDNA libraries included unique molecular identifiers. Some 540,000 cDNA molecules were obtained from around 1 to 9.1 million T cells. TCRdb re-called the PCR reads through MiXCR, storing one row per CDR3 protein. The sample yields around 190,000 distinct CDR3 sequences, over 25% seen once. This clonotype was counted at least ten times. Antigen specificity is unknown. V lost 5 bases, J lost 0 bases, and 4 bases lay in between. The CDR3 has 12 residues. The germline CDR1 and CDR2 sequences are DFQATT and SNEGSKA (reference sequence). The sequence came from a girl aged 2 to 17 with multiple sclerosis. The sequenced sample was blood. This chain links TRBV20-1 with TRBJ1-4; no definite D call. The DNA for the CDR3 is TGCAGTGCTGCCGCAACTAATGAAAAACTGTTTTTT. Translation: CSAAATNEKLFF.